This T cell receptor beta chain was identified in a study of cytomegalovirus exposure and HLA in healthy donors. About the study: The platform used for the approximately 130 validation repertoires matched that of the 600 to 800 first-cohort repertoires, a later analysis reported. Study observations and caveats: Usually a TCR sequence was rare, but some public TCRs were found in many donors. Some TCR beta chains (more than 150 of them) were listed as cytomegalovirus-associated. A later analysis found first-cohort TCR clusters tended to co-occur in the 120 validation repertoires.

A word on this clone: The antigen is undetermined.

Clones were sequenced by immunoSEQ multiplex PCR, and TCRdb holds only the in-frame ones, with some missing. Among around 70,000 clones listed, roughly nine tenths were seen once. The receptor's source is a man younger than 30 in good health and CMV-seronegative. The material sequenced was PBMCs.

The CDR3 loop is CASSYGGGTEAFF. In nucleotides, the CDR3 is TGTGCCAGCAGTTACGGGGGGGGAACTGAAGCTTTCTTT. V is TRBV11-1 and J is TRBJ1-1; tentatively, D is TRBD1 (5 bases). The CDR3 consists of 13 residues. Between the trimmed V and J ends, which lost 6 bases and 5 bases, there was a span of 13 bases. CDR1 and CDR2 (germline): SGHAT, FQDESV (reference sequence).